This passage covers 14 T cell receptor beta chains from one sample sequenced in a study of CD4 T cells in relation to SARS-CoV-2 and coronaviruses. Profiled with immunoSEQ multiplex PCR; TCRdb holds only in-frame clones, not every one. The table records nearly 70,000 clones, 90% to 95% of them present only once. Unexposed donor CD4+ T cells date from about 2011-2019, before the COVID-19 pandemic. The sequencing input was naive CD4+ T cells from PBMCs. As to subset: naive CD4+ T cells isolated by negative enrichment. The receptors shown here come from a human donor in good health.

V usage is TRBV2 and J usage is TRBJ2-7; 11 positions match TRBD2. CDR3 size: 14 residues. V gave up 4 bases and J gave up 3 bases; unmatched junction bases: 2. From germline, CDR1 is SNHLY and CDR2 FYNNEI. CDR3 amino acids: CASSGLAGHYEQYF. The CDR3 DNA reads TGTGCCAGCAGTGGACTAGCGGGGCACTACGAGCAGTACTTC.

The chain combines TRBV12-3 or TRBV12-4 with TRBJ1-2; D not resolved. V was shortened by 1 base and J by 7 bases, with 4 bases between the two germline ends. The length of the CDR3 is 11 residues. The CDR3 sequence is CASSLGTGYTF. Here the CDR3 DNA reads TGTGCCAGCAGTTTAGGTACTGGCTACACCTTC.

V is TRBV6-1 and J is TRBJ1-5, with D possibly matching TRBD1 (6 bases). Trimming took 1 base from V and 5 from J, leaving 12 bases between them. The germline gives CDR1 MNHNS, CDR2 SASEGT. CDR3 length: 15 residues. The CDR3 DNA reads TGTGCCAGCAGTGAAGAGGCGGCAGGGGATCAGCCCCAGCATTTT. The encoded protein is CASSEEAAGDQPQHF.

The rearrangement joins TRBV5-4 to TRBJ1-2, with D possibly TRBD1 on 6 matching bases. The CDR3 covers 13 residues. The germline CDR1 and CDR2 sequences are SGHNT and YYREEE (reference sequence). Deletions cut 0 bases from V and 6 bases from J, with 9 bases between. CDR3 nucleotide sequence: TGTGCCAGCAGCTTGGACAGGGCCAATGGCTACACCTTC. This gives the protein CASSLDRANGYTF. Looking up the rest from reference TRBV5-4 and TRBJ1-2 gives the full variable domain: ETGVTQSPTHLIKTRGQQVTLRCSSQSGHNTVSWYQQALGQGPQFIFQYYREEENGRGNFPPRFSGLQFPNYSSELNVNALELDDSALYLCASSLDRANGYTFGSGTRLTVV.

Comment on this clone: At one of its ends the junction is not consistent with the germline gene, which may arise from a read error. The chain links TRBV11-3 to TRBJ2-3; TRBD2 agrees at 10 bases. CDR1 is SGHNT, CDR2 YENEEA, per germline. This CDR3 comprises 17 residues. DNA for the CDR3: TGTGCCAGCAGCTTAGGAGCGTCTAGCGGGAGCACGGATACGCAGTATTTT. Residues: CASSLGASSGSTDTQYF. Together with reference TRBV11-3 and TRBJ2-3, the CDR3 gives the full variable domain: EAGVVQSPRYKIIEKKQPVAFWCNPISGHNTLYWYLQNLGQGPELLIRYENEEAVDDSQLPKDRFSAERLKGVDSTLKIQPAELGDSAVYLCASSLGASSGSTDTQYFGPGTRLTVL.

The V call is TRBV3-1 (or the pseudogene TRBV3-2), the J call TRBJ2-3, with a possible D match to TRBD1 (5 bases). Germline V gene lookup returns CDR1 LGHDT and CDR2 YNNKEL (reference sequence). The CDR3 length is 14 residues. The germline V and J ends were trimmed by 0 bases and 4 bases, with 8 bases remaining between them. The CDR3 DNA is TGTGCCAGCAGCCAAGAACAGGTAGCAGATACGCAGTATTTT. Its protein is CASSQEQVADTQYF.

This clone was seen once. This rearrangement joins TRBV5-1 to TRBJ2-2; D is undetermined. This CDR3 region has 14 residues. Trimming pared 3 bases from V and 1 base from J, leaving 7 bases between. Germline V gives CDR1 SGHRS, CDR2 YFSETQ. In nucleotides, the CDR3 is TGCGCCAGCAGCTGGCCCGAGAACACCGGGGAGCTGTTTTTT. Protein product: CASSWPENTGELFF.

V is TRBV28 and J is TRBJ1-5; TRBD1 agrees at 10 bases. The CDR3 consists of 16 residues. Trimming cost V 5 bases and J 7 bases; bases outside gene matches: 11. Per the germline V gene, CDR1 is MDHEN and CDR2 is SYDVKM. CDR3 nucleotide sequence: TGTGCCAGCAGTCCCCGAGGGACAGGGGTGGGACAGCCCCAGCATTTT. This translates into CASSPRGTGVGQPQHF.

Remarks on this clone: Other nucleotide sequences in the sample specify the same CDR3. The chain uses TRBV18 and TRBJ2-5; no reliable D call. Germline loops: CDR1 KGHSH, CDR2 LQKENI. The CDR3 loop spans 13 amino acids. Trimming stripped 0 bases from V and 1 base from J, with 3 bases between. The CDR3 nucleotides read TGTGCCAGCTCACCACCCTCCCAAGAGACCCAGTACTTC. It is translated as CASSPPSQETQYF.

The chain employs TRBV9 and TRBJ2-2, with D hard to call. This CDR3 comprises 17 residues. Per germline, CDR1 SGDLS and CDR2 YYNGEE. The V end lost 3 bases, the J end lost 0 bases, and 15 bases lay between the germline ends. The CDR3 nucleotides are TGTGCCAGCAGCGGGCCGGGCAGCCATGCGAACACCGGGGAGCTGTTTTTT. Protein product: CASSGPGSHANTGELFF.

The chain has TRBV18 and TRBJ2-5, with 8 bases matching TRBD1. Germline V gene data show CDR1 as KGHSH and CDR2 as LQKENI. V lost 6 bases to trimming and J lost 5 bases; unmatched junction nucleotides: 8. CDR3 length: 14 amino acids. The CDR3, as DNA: TGTGCCAGCTCCCCAGGGGGCTGGGGGGAGACCCAGTACTTC. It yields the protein CASSPGGWGETQYF.

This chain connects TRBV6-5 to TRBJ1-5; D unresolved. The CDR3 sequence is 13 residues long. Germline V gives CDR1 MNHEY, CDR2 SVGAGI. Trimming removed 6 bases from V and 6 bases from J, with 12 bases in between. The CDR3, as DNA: TGTGCCAGCAGGGAGGAGATGGGTCAGCCCCAGCATTTT. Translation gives CASREEMGQPQHF.

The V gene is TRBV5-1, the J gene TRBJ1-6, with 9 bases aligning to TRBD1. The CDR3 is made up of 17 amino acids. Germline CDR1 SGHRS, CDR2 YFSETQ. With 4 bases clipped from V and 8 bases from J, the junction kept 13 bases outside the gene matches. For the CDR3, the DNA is TGCGCCAGCAGCAGGGAGGGGCCCGGGACAGGGTATTCACCCCTCCACTTT. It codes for CASSREGPGTGYSPLHF.

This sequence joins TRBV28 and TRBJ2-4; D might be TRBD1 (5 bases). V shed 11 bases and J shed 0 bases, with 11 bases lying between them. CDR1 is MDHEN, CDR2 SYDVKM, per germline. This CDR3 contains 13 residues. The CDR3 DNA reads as TGTGCCGCCTCAGGGCGAGCCAAAAACATTCAGTACTTC. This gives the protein CAASGRAKNIQYF. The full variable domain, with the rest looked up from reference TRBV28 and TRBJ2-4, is DVKVTQSSRYLVKRTGEKVFLECVQDMDHENMFWYRQDPGLGLRLIYFSYDVKMKEKGDIPEGYSVSREKKERFSLILESASTNQTSMYLCAASGRAKNIQYFGAGTRLSVL.